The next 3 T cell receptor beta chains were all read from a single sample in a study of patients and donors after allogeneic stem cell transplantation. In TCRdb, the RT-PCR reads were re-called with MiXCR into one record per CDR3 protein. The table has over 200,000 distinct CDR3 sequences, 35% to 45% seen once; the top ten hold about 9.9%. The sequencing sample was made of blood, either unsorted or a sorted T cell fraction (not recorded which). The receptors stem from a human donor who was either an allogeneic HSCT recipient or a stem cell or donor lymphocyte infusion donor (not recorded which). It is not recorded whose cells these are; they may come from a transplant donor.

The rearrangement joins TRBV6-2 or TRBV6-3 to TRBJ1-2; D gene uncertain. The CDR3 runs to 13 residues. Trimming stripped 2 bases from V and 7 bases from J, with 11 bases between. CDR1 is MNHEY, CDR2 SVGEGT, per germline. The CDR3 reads CASSYQRDFGYTF. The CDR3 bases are TGTGCCAGCAGTTACCAGCGAGACTTTGGCTACACCTTC.

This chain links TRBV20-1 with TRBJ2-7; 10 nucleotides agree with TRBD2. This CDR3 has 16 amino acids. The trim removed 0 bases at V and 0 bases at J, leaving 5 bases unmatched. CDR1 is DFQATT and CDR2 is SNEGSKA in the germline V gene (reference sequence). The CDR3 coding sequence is TGCAGTGCTAGAGATTGGCTAGCGGGGGCCTCCTACGAGCAGTACTTC. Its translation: CSARDWLAGASYEQYF.

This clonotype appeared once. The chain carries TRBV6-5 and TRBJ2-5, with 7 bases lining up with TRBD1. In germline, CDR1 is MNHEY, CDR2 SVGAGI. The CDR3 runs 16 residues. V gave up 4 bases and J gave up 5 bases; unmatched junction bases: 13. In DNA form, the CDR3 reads TGTGCCAGCAGTTCCTCAACAGGGGCGCGCACGGAGACCCAGTACTTC. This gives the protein CASSSSTGARTETQYF.